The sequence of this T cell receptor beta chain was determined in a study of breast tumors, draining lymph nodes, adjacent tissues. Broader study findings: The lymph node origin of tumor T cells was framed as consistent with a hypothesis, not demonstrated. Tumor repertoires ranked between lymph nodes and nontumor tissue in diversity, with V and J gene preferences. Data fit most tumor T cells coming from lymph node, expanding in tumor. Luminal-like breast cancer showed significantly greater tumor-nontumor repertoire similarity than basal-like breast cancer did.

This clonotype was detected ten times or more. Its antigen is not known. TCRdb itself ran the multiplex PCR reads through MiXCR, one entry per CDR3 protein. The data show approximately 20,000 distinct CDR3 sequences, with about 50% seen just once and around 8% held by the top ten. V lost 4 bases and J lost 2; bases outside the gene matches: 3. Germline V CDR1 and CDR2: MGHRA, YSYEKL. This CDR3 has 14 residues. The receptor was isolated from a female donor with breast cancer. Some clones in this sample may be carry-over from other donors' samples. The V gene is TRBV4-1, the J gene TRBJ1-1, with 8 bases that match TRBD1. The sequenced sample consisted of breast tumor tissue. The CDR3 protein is CASSPTGANTEAFF. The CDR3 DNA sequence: TGCGCCAGCAGCCCGACAGGGGCTAACACTGAAGCTTTCTTT.